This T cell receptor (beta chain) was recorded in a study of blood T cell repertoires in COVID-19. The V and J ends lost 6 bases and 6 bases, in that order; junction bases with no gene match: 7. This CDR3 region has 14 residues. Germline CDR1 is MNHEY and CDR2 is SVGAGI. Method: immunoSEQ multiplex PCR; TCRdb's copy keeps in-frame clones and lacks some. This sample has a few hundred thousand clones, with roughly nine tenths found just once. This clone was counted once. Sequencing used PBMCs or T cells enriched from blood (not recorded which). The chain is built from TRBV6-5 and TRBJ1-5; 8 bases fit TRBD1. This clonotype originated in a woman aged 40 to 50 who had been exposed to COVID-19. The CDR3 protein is CASRTGALTQPQHF. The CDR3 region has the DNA TGTGCCAGCAGGACAGGGGCACTCACTCAGCCCCAGCATTTT.